This record covers a single T cell receptor (beta chain). The sample originates from a study of blood T cell repertoires in COVID-19. As for the study in general: The United States, Italy and Spain supplied acute and convalescent COVID-19 samples.

Original data processing: The authors estimated nucleated cell counts from reference gene primer amplification. Method: immunoSEQ multiplex PCR; TCRdb's copy keeps in-frame clones and lacks some. Clone size and V and J calls were adopted from that table, with D and trimming inferred from the DNA. The table records around 230,000 clones, about nine tenths of them present only once. Across fewer than 25 US areas, participants ranged in age from about 18 to 100 years. This sequence originates from a woman in her 30s with acute COVID-19. Sequenced: PBMCs or T cells enriched from blood (not recorded which).

CDR3 sequence: CASSFLVNSPLHF. CDR3 nucleotides: TGTGCCAGCAGTTTCTTAGTGAATTCACCCCTCCACTTT. The gene calls are TRBV27 and TRBJ1-6; D unclear. Trimming took off 3 bases at V and 7 bases at J, with 7 bases between the two ends. The CDR3 is made up of 13 amino acids. The germline V gene has CDR1 MNHEY and CDR2 SMNVEV (reference sequence).